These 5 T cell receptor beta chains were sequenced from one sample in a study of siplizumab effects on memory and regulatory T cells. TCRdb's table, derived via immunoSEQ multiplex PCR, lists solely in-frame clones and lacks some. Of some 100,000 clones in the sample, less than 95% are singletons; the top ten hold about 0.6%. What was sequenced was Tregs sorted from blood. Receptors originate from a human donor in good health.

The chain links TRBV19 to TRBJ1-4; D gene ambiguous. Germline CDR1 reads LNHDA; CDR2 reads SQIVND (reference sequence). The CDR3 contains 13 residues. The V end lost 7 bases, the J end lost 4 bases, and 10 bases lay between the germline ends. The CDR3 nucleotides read TGTGCCAGTAACCGGGCGGGTAATGAAAAACTGTTTTTT. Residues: CASNRAGNEKLFF.

Here the CDR3 DNA reads TGTGCCAGCAGCCCCCAAACGGTGGGCAGGCGAGCGGCTGAAGCTTTCTTT. Its protein is CASSPQTVGRRAAEAFF. This sequence joins TRBV7-9 and TRBJ1-1, with D unclear. The CDR3 runs 17 residues. CDR1 and CDR2 (germline): SEHNR, FQNEAQ (reference sequence). V was pared by 5 bases and J by 6 bases, with 25 bases between. The full variable domain, with the rest looked up from reference TRBV7-9 and TRBJ1-1, is DTGVSQNPRHKITKRGQNVTFRCDPISEHNRLYWYRQTLGQGPEFLTYFQNEAQLEKSRLLSDRFSAERPKGSFSTLEIQRTEQGDSAMYLCASSPQTVGRRAAEAFFGQGTRLTVV.

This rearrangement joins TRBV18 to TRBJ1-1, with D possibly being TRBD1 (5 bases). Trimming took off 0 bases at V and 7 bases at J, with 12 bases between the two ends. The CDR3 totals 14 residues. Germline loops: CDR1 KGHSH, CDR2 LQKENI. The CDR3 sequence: CASSPPTIGHEAFF. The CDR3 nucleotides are TGTGCCAGCTCACCACCGACAATTGGACATGAAGCTTTCTTT.

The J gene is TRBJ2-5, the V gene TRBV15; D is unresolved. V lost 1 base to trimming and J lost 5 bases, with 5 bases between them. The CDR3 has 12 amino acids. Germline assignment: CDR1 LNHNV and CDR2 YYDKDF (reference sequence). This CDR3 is CATSRVAETQYF. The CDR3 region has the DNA TGTGCCACCAGCAGAGTTGCGGAGACCCAGTACTTC.

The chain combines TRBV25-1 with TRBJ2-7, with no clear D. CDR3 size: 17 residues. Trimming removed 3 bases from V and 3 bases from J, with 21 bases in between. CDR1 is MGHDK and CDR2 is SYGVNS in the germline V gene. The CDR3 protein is CASSDRSRPDDSYEQYF. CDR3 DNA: TGTGCCAGCAGTGACCGTAGTCGGCCAGACGATAGCTACGAGCAGTACTTC.